These T cell receptor beta chains were read from a single sample in a study of shared clonotypes between healthy human individuals. Profiled with immunoSEQ multiplex PCR; TCRdb holds only in-frame clones, not every one. Of approximately 940,000 clones listed, 70% to 85% are singletons. Sample: memory CD4+ T cells sorted from blood. These receptors were collected from a man aged 18 to 35 in good health. Both conserved end residues are part of each CDR3. Fields, in order: V gene, clone size, D gene, J gene, CDR3 protein, CDR3 DNA. A D gene is named only where the DNA matches it firmly. Size is stated for part of the rows, as once, few or many counts, or as a class when the clone is expanded.

v_call: TRBV10-3
clone_size: NA
d_call: NA
j_call: TRBJ1-5
cdr3_aa: CAISDSMAQSNQPQHF
cdr3_nt: TGTGCCATCAGTGATTCGATGGCCCAAAGCAATCAGCCCCAGCATTTT

v_call: TRBV10-1
clone_size: NA
d_call: NA
j_call: TRBJ2-3
cdr3_aa: CASSEAEDTQYF
cdr3_nt: TGCGCCAGCAGTGAGGCTGAAGATACGCAGTATTTT

v_call: TRBV6-6
clone_size: NA
d_call: NA
j_call: TRBJ2-5
cdr3_aa: CASSGSSQETQYF
cdr3_nt: TGTGCCAGCAGTGGGAGCTCACAAGAGACCCAGTACTTC

v_call: TRBV7-2
clone_size: NA
d_call: NA
j_call: TRBJ2-1
cdr3_aa: CASSLGGLGEQFF
cdr3_nt: TGTGCCAGCAGCTTAGGGGGATTGGGTGAGCAGTTCTTC

v_call: TRBV18
clone_size: NA
d_call: TRBD2
j_call: TRBJ2-1
cdr3_aa: CASSVGLAGEYEQFF
cdr3_nt: TGTGCCAGCTCCGTGGGACTAGCGGGAGAATATGAGCAGTTCTTC

v_call: TRBV28
clone_size: NA
d_call: NA
j_call: TRBJ2-2
cdr3_aa: CASGWLFGDGELFF
cdr3_nt: TGTGCCAGCGGATGGTTGTTCGGGGACGGGGAGCTGTTTTTT

v_call: TRBV11-3
clone_size: few
d_call: NA
j_call: TRBJ2-1
cdr3_aa: CASSLGAGNHNEQFF
cdr3_nt: TGTGCCAGCAGCTTAGGCGCGGGAAATCATAATGAGCAGTTCTTC

v_call: TRBV19
clone_size: NA
d_call: NA
j_call: TRBJ2-7
cdr3_aa: CASSINGYEQYF
cdr3_nt: TGTGCCAGTAGTATAAACGGGTACGAGCAGTACTTC

v_call: TRBV5-4
clone_size: NA
d_call: TRBD1
j_call: TRBJ2-7
cdr3_aa: CASSLGQVPYEQYF
cdr3_nt: TGTGCCAGCAGCTTAGGACAGGTCCCCTACGAGCAGTACTTC

v_call: TRBV5-1
clone_size: NA
d_call: NA
j_call: TRBJ1-3
cdr3_aa: CASSLGGASGNTIYF
cdr3_nt: TGCGCCAGCAGCTTGGGGGGCGCGTCCGGAAACACCATATATTTT

v_call: TRBV18
clone_size: NA
d_call: TRBD1
j_call: TRBJ2-7
cdr3_aa: CASSPQNRDRGYEQYF
cdr3_nt: TGTGCCAGCTCACCACAAAACCGGGACAGGGGCTACGAGCAGTACTTC

v_call: TRBV18
clone_size: once
d_call: NA
j_call: TRBJ1-2
cdr3_aa: CASSTRVQDGYTF
cdr3_nt: TGTGCCAGCTCAACACGTGTCCAGGATGGCTACACCTTC

v_call: TRBV11-2
clone_size: NA
d_call: NA
j_call: TRBJ2-1
cdr3_aa: CASSLGFGLEEQFF
cdr3_nt: TGTGCCAGCAGCTTAGGTTTTGGCCTGGAGGAGCAGTTCTTC

v_call: TRBV11-2
clone_size: NA
d_call: NA
j_call: TRBJ2-7
cdr3_aa: CASTERGKSSYEQYF
cdr3_nt: TGTGCCAGCACCGAGCGCGGGAAAAGCTCCTACGAGCAGTACTTC

v_call: TRBV19
clone_size: NA
d_call: NA
j_call: TRBJ1-6
cdr3_aa: CASSMVTGVRAPPLHF
cdr3_nt: TGTGCCAGTAGTATGGTGACAGGAGTACGTGCACCACCCCTCCACTTT

v_call: TRBV19
clone_size: NA
d_call: TRBD1
j_call: TRBJ1-5
cdr3_aa: CASSSRPGTGVHNQPQHF
cdr3_nt: TGTGCCAGTAGTTCCCGTCCCGGGACAGGGGTACACAATCAGCCCCAGCATTTT

v_call: TRBV19
clone_size: NA
d_call: NA
j_call: TRBJ2-1
cdr3_aa: CASSMEGSSYNEQFF
cdr3_nt: TGTGCCAGTAGTATGGAGGGAAGCTCCTACAATGAGCAGTTCTTC

v_call: TRBV28
clone_size: NA
d_call: NA
j_call: TRBJ1-6
cdr3_aa: CASRATEGSPLHF
cdr3_nt: TGTGCCAGCAGAGCGACAGAGGGATCACCCCTCCACTTT

v_call: TRBV9
clone_size: NA
d_call: NA
j_call: TRBJ1-4
cdr3_aa: CASSGPPLNEKLFF
cdr3_nt: TGTGCCAGCAGCGGGCCCCCCCTCAATGAAAAACTGTTTTTT

v_call: TRBV7-9
clone_size: NA
d_call: NA
j_call: TRBJ2-3
cdr3_aa: CASSSGQGTDTQYF
cdr3_nt: TGTGCCAGCAGCTCTGGGCAGGGCACAGATACGCAGTATTTT

v_call: TRBV30
clone_size: NA
d_call: NA
j_call: TRBJ1-2
cdr3_aa: CAWSDRANYGYTF
cdr3_nt: TGTGCCTGGAGTGACAGGGCGAACTATGGCTACACCTTC

v_call: TRBV4-1
clone_size: NA
d_call: TRBD1
j_call: TRBJ2-7
cdr3_aa: CASSQLPGQGPYEQYF
cdr3_nt: TGCGCCAGCAGCCAACTCCCGGGACAGGGGCCCTACGAGCAGTACTTC

v_call: TRBV2
clone_size: NA
d_call: NA
j_call: TRBJ2-5
cdr3_aa: CASSLLARAREETQYF
cdr3_nt: TGTGCCAGCAGTCTCCTCGCCAGGGCGAGGGAAGAGACCCAGTACTTC

v_call: TRBV7-9
clone_size: NA
d_call: NA
j_call: TRBJ2-1
cdr3_aa: CASSLGASEQFF
cdr3_nt: TGTGCCAGCAGCTTAGGTGCGAGTGAGCAGTTCTTC

v_call: TRBV5-6
clone_size: once
d_call: NA
j_call: TRBJ2-2
cdr3_aa: CASSHYSTGELFF
cdr3_nt: TGTGCCAGCAGCCATTACAGCACCGGGGAGCTGTTTTTT

v_call: TRBV4-1
clone_size: NA
d_call: TRBD2
j_call: TRBJ2-1
cdr3_aa: CASSQVLLAGGRDEQFF
cdr3_nt: TGCGCCAGCAGCCAAGTCCTCCTAGCGGGAGGCCGGGATGAGCAGTTCTTC

v_call: TRBV6-5
clone_size: NA
d_call: NA
j_call: TRBJ1-2
cdr3_aa: CASSYRGANYGYTF
cdr3_nt: TGTGCCAGCAGTTACCGGGGGGCGAACTATGGCTACACCTTC

v_call: TRBV5-1
clone_size: once
d_call: NA
j_call: TRBJ2-7
cdr3_aa: CASSLGGLNVYEQYF
cdr3_nt: TGCGCCAGCAGCTTGGGGGGGCTCAACGTCTACGAGCAGTACTTC

v_call: TRBV9
clone_size: NA
d_call: NA
j_call: TRBJ1-2
cdr3_aa: CASSVDFAGGYTF
cdr3_nt: TGTGCCAGCAGCGTAGATTTCGCTGGGGGCTACACCTTC

v_call: TRBV5-4
clone_size: NA
d_call: TRBD2
j_call: TRBJ2-3
cdr3_aa: CASSQRAPLAGLTDTQYF
cdr3_nt: TGTGCCAGCAGCCAAAGAGCCCCCCTAGCGGGCCTTACAGATACGCAGTATTTT

v_call: TRBV7-9
clone_size: once
d_call: TRBD1
j_call: TRBJ1-2
cdr3_aa: CASSPPGTGAAGYTF
cdr3_nt: TGTGCCAGCAGCCCCCCCGGGACAGGGGCGGCGGGCTACACCTTC